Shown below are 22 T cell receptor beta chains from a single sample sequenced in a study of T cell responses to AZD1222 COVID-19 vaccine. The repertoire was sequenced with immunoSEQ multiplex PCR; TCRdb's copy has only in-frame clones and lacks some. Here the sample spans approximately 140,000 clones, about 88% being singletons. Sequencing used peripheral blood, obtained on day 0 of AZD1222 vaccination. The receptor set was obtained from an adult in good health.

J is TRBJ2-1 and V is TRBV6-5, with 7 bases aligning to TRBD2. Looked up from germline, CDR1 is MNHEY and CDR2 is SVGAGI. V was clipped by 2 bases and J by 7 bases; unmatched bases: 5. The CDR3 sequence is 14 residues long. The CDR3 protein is CASSYRREMNEQFF. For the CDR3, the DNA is TGTGCCAGCAGTTACAGGCGGGAGATGAATGAGCAGTTCTTC.

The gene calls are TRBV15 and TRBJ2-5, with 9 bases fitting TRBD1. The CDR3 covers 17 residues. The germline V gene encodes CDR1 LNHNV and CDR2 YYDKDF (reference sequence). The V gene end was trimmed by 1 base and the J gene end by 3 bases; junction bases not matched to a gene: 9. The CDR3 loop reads CATSRGGQGRMKETQYF. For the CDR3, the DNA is TGTGCCACCAGCAGAGGGGGACAGGGAAGAATGAAAGAGACCCAGTACTTC.

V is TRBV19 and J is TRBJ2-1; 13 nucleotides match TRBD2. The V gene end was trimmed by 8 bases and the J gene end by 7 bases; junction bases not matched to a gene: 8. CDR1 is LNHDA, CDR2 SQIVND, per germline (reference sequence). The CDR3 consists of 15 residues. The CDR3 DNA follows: TGTGCCAGTCAGACTAGCGGGAGGATTAGGAATGAGCAGTTCTTC. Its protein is CASQTSGRIRNEQFF.

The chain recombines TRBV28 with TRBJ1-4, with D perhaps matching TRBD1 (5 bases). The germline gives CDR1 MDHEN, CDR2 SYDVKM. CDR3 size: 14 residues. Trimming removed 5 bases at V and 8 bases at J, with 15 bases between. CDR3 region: CASSAGGFREKLFF. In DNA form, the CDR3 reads TGTGCCAGCAGTGCCGGGGGGTTCAGGGAAAAACTGTTTTTT. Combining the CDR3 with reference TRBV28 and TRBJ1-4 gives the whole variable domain DVKVTQSSRYLVKRTGEKVFLECVQDMDHENMFWYRQDPGLGLRLIYFSYDVKMKEKGDIPEGYSVSREKKERFSLILESASTNQTSMYLCASSAGGFREKLFFGSGTQLSVL.

Here the CDR3 reads CSASVGQGAPGYTF. CDR3 bases: TGCAGTGCTAGTGTGGGACAGGGGGCGCCTGGCTACACCTTC. This sequence joins TRBV20-1 and TRBJ1-2; 12 bases fit TRBD1. The CDR3 has 14 residues. With 3 bases clipped from V and 7 bases from J, the junction kept 6 bases outside the gene matches. In germline, CDR1 is DFQATT, CDR2 SNEGSKA (reference sequence).

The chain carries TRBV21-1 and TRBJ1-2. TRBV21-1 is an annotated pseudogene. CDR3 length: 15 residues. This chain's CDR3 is CASSKPYGAVYGYTF. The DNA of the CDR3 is TGTGCCAGCAGCAAACCATACGGGGCCGTCTATGGCTACACCTTC.

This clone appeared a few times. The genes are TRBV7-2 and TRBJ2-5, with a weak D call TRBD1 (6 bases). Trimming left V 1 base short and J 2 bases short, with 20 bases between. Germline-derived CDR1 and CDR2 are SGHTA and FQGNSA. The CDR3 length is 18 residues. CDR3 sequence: CASSLGHLITGRQETQYF. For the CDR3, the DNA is TGTGCCAGCAGCTTAGGGCATCTCATTACAGGGAGACAAGAGACCCAGTACTTC.

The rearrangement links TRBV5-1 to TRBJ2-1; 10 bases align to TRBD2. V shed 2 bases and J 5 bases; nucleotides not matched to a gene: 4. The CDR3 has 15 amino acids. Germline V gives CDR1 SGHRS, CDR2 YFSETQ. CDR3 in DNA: TGCGCCAGCAGCTTAGCGGGAGGGCCGGACAATGAGCAGTTCTTC. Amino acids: CASSLAGGPDNEQFF.

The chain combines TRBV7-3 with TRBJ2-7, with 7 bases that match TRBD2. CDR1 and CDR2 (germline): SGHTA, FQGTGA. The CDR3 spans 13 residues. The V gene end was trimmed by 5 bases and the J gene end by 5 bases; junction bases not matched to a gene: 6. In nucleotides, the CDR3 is TGTGCCAGCAGCCCGGGAGGTGGGGACGAGCAGTACTTC. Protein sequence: CASSPGGGDEQYF.

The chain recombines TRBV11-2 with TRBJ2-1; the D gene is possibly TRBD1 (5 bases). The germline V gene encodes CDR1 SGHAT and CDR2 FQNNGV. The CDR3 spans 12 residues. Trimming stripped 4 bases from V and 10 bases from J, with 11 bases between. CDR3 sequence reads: CASSSGLGEQFF. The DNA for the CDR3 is TGTGCCAGCAGCTCAGGGTTGGGGGAGCAGTTCTTC.

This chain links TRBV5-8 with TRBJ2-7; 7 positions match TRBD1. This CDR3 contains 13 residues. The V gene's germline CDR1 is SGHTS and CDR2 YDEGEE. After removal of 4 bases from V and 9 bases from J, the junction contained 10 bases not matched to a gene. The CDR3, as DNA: TGTGCCAGCAGCCATCCGGGACAGCGCCTGCAGTACTTC. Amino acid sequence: CASSHPGQRLQYF.

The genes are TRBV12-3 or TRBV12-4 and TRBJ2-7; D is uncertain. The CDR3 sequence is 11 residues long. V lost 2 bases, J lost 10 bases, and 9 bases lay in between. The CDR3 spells CASSLKAVQYF. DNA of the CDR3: TGTGCCAGCAGTTTAAAGGCAGTTCAGTACTTC.

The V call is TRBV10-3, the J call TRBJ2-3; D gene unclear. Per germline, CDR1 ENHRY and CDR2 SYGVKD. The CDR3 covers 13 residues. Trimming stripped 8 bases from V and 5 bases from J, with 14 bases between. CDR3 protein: CAIRSAAGDTQYF. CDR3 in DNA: TGTGCCATCCGATCCGCCGCCGGAGATACGCAGTATTTT.

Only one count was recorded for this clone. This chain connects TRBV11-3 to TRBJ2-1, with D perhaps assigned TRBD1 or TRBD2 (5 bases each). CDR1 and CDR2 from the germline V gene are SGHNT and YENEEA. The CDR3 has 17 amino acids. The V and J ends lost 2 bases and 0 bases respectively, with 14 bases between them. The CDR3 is CASSLSGRSSSYNEQFF. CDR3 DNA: TGTGCCAGCAGCTTATCGGGACGGTCGAGCTCCTACAATGAGCAGTTCTTC.

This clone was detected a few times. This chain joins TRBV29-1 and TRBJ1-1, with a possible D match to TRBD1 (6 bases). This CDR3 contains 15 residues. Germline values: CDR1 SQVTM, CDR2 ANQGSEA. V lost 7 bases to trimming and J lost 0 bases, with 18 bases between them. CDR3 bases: TGCAGCGCTGGGGGGGGCTGGGGCATGAACACTGAAGCTTTCTTT. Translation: CSAGGGWGMNTEAFF.

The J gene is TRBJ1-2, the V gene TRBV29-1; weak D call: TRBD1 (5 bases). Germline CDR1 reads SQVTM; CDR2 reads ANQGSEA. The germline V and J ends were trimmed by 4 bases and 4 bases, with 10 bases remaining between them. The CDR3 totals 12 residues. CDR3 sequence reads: CSVVSGSYGYTF. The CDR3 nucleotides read TGCAGCGTTGTGTCAGGGAGCTATGGCTACACCTTC.

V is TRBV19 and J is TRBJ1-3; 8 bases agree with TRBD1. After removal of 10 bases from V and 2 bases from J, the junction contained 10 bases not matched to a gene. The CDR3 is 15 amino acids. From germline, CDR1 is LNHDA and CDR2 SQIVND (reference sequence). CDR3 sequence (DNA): TGTGCCACCCGCTTGGACAGGGCTACTGGAAACACCATATATTTT. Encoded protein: CATRLDRATGNTIYF.

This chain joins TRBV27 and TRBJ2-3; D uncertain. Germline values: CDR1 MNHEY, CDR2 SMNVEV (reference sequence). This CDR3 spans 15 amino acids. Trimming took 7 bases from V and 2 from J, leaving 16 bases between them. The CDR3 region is CASKINGLPTDTQYF. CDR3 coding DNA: TGTGCCAGCAAAATTAATGGCCTCCCCACAGATACGCAGTATTTT.

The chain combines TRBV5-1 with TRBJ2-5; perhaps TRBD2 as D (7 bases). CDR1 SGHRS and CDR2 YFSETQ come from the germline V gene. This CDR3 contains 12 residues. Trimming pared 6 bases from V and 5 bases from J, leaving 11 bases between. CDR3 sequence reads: CASTGGRETQYF. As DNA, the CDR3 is TGCGCCAGCACGGGGGGCCGTGAGACCCAGTACTTC.

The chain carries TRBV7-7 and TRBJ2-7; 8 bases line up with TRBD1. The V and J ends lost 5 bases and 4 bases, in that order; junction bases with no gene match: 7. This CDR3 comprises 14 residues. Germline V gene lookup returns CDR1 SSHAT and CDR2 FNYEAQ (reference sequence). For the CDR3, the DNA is TGTGCCAGCAGCAATCGACAGGGGTTATACGAGCAGTACTTC. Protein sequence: CASSNRQGLYEQYF. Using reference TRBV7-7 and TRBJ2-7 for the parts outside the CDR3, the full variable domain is GAGVSQSPRYKVTKRGQDVTLRCDPISSHATLYWYQQALGQGPEFLTYFNYEAQPDKSGLPSDRFSAERPEGSISTLTIQRTEQRDSAMYRCASSNRQGLYEQYFGPGTRLTVT.

CDR3: CSVGRSNTGELFF. CDR3 sequence (DNA): TGCAGCGTCGGCAGATCGAACACCGGGGAGCTGTTTTTT. J is TRBJ2-2 and V is TRBV29-1; D ambiguous. V lost 6 bases to trimming and J lost 0 bases, with 8 bases between them. The CDR3 consists of 13 residues. Germline loops: CDR1 SQVTM, CDR2 ANQGSEA.

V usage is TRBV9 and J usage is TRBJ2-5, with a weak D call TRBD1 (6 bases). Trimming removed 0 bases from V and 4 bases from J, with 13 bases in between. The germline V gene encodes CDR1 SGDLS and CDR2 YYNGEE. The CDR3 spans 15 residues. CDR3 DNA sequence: TGTGCCAGCAGCGTAGGAGGGGGATGGGGAGAGACCCAGTACTTC. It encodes CASSVGGGWGETQYF.